Listed below are T cell receptor beta chains from one sample, sequenced in a study of beta chain features in type 1 diabetes. Produced via immunoSEQ multiplex PCR; TCRdb's table is partial and in-frame only. The profile shows roughly 150,000 clones, about 8.5% of them singletons. Sequences were obtained from central memory CD4+ T cells from blood. Receptor source: a man aged 18 to 29 in good health. CDR3s include the opening cysteine and the closing phenylalanine or tryptophan. A D gene is named only where the DNA matches it firmly. Rows give clone size only sometimes, using once, few, many, or a class for an expanded clone.

. | TRBJ2-7 | TRBV11-2 | . | TGTGCCAGCAGCTTAGATGAGTCCGAGCAGTACTTC | CASSLDESEQYF
. | TRBJ1-2 | TRBV7-2 | TRBD1 | TGTGCCAGCAGCTTAAGGGGCCCTACAGGGGAGGACTATGGCTACACCTTC | CASSLRGPTGEDYGYTF
. | TRBJ2-5 | TRBV21-1 | . | TGTGCCAGCAGCAAAGAGGCCACCAGGTCGAAGACCCAGTACTTC | CASSKEATRSKTQYF
few | TRBJ2-3 | TRBV7-3 | . | TGTGCCAGCAGCCTGGGGGGGGCGGGCACAGATACGCAGTATTTT | CASSLGGAGTDTQYF
. | TRBJ1-2 | TRBV2 | TRBD1 | TGTGCCAGCAGTGAATACGGGGGACAGGGAGGATTTTCCGGCTACACCTTC | CASSEYGGQGGFSGYTF
many | TRBJ2-3 | TRBV11-2 | . | TGTGCCAGCAGCTTACGGGAAGTGGATACGCAGTATTTT | CASSLREVDTQYF
. | TRBJ2-7 | TRBV18 | TRBD1 | TGTGCCAGCTCAGAAGACAGGGATCACGAGCAGTACTTC | CASSEDRDHEQYF
. | TRBJ2-4 | TRBV4-3 | . | TGCGCCAGCAGCCTAGGCCCCCTTTGGGAGAGTTCGGACATTCAGTACTTC | CASSLGPLWESSDIQYF
. | TRBJ1-5 | TRBV19 | TRBD1 | TGTGCCAGTAGGACTGGACAGGGACGAGGGCAGCCCCAGCATTTT | CASRTGQGRGQPQHF
. | TRBJ2-4 | TRBV5-4 | TRBD1 | TGTGCCAGCAGCTTATACCGACAGGGTCTAGCCAAAAACATTCAGTACTTC | CASSLYRQGLAKNIQYF
. | TRBJ2-2 | TRBV9 | TRBD2 | TGTGCCAGCAGACAAGGACTAGCGGGGGCCGCGGGCACCGGGGAGCTGTTTTTT | CASRQGLAGAAGTGELFF
few | TRBJ2-3 | TRBV7-9 | . | TGTGCCAGCAGCTTAGTCACTACCACAGATACGCAGTATTTT | CASSLVTTTDTQYF
few | TRBJ2-4 | TRBV7-2 | TRBD1 | TGTGCCAGCAGCACTCCACGACAGGGGGGCAAAAACATTCAGTACTTC | CASSTPRQGGKNIQYF
. | TRBJ1-4 | TRBV9 | TRBD1 | TGTGCCAGCAGCCCGGGACAGACAACTAATGAAAAACTGTTTTTT | CASSPGQTTNEKLFF
few | TRBJ2-7 | TRBV5-4 | . | TGTGCCAGCAGCTTACCGCAGGGGCGCAACGAGCAGTACTTC | CASSLPQGRNEQYF
. | TRBJ1-4 | TRBV5-1 | TRBD1 | TGCGCCAGCAGCTTGGTGGGACAGCCAAATGAAAAACTGTTTTTT | CASSLVGQPNEKLFF
. | TRBJ2-5 | TRBV30 | TRBD2 | TGTGCCTGGAGTATCCCCGGGACTAGCGGGAGTCAGTACTTC | CAWSIPGTSGSQYF
many | TRBJ2-7 | TRBV7-9 | . | TGTGCCAGCAGCTTAAACGGCTACGAGCAGTACTTC | CASSLNGYEQYF
. | TRBJ2-2 | TRBV5-1 | . | TGCGCCAGCACCCGCACCGGGGACACCGGGGAGCTGTTTTTT | CASTRTGDTGELFF
few | TRBJ2-1 | TRBV29-1 | . | TGCAGCGTTGAAGTCGGGTACAATGAGCAGTTCTTC | CSVEVGYNEQFF
. | TRBJ2-7 | TRBV27 | TRBD2 | TGTGCCAGCATGGGGGGGAGCTCCTACGAGCAGTACTTC | CASMGGSSYEQYF
. | TRBJ1-1 | TRBV7-8 | . | TGTGCCAGCAGCATCGGGACAACTAGTGAAGCTTTCTTT | CASSIGTTSEAFF
few | TRBJ2-6 | TRBV9 | TRBD1 | TGTGCCAGCAGCGCCGGGACAGGCTCTGGGGCCAACGTCCTGACTTTC | CASSAGTGSGANVLTF
few | TRBJ1-2 | TRBV7-9 | TRBD1 | TGTGCCAGCAGCTTAGCTTCTGACAGGGGGCATGGCTACACCTTC | CASSLASDRGHGYTF
few | TRBJ2-7 | TRBV9 | TRBD2 | TGTGCCAGCAGCGTAGGCGGGGGAACCCTACTTGACGAGCAGTACTTC | CASSVGGGTLLDEQYF
. | TRBJ2-7 | TRBV5-1 | TRBD2 | TGCGCCAGCAGCTTGAGCCCTTCTAGCGGGGGGTACGAGCAGTACTTC | CASSLSPSSGGYEQYF
many | TRBJ2-7 | TRBV7-2 | . | TGTGCCAGCACCCGCTCCTACGAGCAGTACTTC | CASTRSYEQYF
many | TRBJ2-1 | TRBV4-3 | TRBD2 | TGCGCCAGCAGCCAAGATCTTGGAGCGGGAGGGTACAATGAGCAGTTCTTC | CASSQDLGAGGYNEQFF
. | TRBJ2-3 | TRBV5-1 | . | TGCGCCAGCAGCGCCGGGGGTGTGGGTACAGATACGCAGTATTTT | CASSAGGVGTDTQYF
few | TRBJ2-7 | TRBV18 | . | TGTGCCAGCTCCCTTTCCTACGAGCAGTACTTC | CASSLSYEQYF
few | TRBJ1-2 | TRBV7-9 | . | TGTGCCAGCAGCTTATCGGCTAACTATGGCTACACCTTC | CASSLSANYGYTF
. | TRBJ2-1 | TRBV7-2 | TRBD1 | TGTGCCAGCAGCTTCCGGGACAGCCAGTTCTTC | CASSFRDSQFF
. | TRBJ1-1 | TRBV28 | TRBD1 | TGTGCCAGCAGTGACAGGGGTGGGATAACTGAAGCTTTCTTT | CASSDRGGITEAFF
. | TRBJ2-1 | TRBV27 | TRBD2 | TGTGCCAGCAGACCCGGGACTAGCGGGTACAATGAGCAGTTCTTC | CASRPGTSGYNEQFF
many | TRBJ2-5 | TRBV12-5 | . | TGTGCTAGTGGTTACCAGGAAGAGACCCAGTACTTC | CASGYQEETQYF
. | TRBJ1-2 | TRBV29-1 | TRBD1 | TGCAGCGTTTCTCAGACCGGGACAGCCGATGGCTACACCTTC | CSVSQTGTADGYTF
few | TRBJ1-1 | TRBV7-2 | . | TGTGCCAGCAGCTTAGTGGGAGGGGCGAACACTGAAGCTTTCTTT | CASSLVGGANTEAFF
. | TRBJ2-7 | TRBV7-2 | . | TGTGCCAGCGGCCAATACGAGCAGTACTTC | CASGQYEQYF
few | TRBJ1-5 | TRBV30 | . | TGTGCCTGGAGCATACGGGGGGTTCTTAATCAGCCCCAGCATTTT | CAWSIRGVLNQPQHF
. | TRBJ2-7 | TRBV2 | . | TGTGCCAGCAGTGGGGGGCCCTACGAGCAGTACTTC | CASSGGPYEQYF